Each of the 31 T cell receptor beta chains below was sequenced from the same sample in a study of T cell changes during pregnancy in multiple sclerosis. The repertoire was sequenced with immunoSEQ multiplex PCR; TCRdb's copy has only in-frame clones and lacks some. This table holds about 79,000 clones, about 90% found once. The specimen was CD4+ T cells from peripheral blood mononuclear cells, collected in the second trimester of pregnancy. The receptors come from a female donor with multiple sclerosis, enrolled in a pregnancy study.

The chain links TRBV5-4 to TRBJ1-4; 9 nucleotides align to TRBD1. This CDR3 contains 14 residues. Germline values: CDR1 SGHNT, CDR2 YYREEE (reference sequence). With V trimmed by 1 base and J by 5 bases, 0 bases remained unmatched. CDR3 region: CASSLTGGNEKLFF. The DNA for the CDR3 is TGTGCCAGCAGCTTGACAGGGGGCAATGAAAAACTGTTTTTT.

A few counts support this clone. This chain uses TRBV5-1 with TRBJ1-2; no reliable D call. Germline assignment: CDR1 SGHRS and CDR2 YFSETQ. The CDR3 sequence is 14 residues long. With 4 bases removed from V and 0 bases from J, the gap between germline ends came to 10 bases. The CDR3 region has the DNA TGCGCCAGCAGCCCCGGCGGAGCTAACTATGGCTACACCTTC. This sequence encodes CASSPGGANYGYTF.

This clone was counted only a few times. V usage is TRBV14 and J usage is TRBJ1-1, with 9 bases aligning to TRBD1. The CDR3 has 15 amino acids. The germline gives CDR1 SGHDN, CDR2 FVKESK. Trimming removed 4 bases from V and 1 base from J; junction bases left unmatched: 4. CDR3 sequence reads: CASSPNRGQNTEAFF. The CDR3 region has the DNA TGTGCCAGCAGCCCAAACAGGGGGCAGAACACTGAAGCTTTCTTT.

The chain couples TRBV28 to TRBJ2-7; 9 bases map to TRBD1. V shed 6 bases and J 1 base; nucleotides not matched to a gene: 7. The CDR3 consists of 15 residues. The germline CDR1 and CDR2 sequences are MDHEN and SYDVKM. The CDR3 region is CASSKAGTGSYEQYF. The CDR3 nucleotides are TGTGCCAGCAGCAAGGCCGGGACAGGGTCCTACGAGCAGTACTTC.

CDR3 DNA sequence: TGCAGCGTTGTGAGTTCTGGACAGGGGTACGAGCAGTACTTC. This encodes CSVVSSGQGYEQYF. The rearrangement joins TRBV29-1 to TRBJ2-5; 9 nucleotides line up with TRBD1. The DNA end is a closer match to TRBJ2-7, so the J assignment may be wrong. Per germline, CDR1 SQVTM and CDR2 ANQGSEA. The CDR3 loop spans 14 amino acids.

The CDR3 spells CSVILAGGPTDTQYF. CDR3 in DNA: TGCAGCGTTATTCTAGCGGGAGGGCCCACAGATACGCAGTATTTT. The chain combines TRBV29-1 with TRBJ2-3, with 12 bases aligning to TRBD2. CDR3 length equals 15 residues. CDR1 is SQVTM, CDR2 ANQGSEA, per germline. The J segment lost 2 bases and the V segment lost 5 bases, leaving 5 bases of the junction unmatched.

A word on this clone: At one boundary the junction diverges from the germline segment, which might be a read error. The chain joins TRBV29-1 to TRBJ1-2; 7 nucleotides match TRBD1. The CDR3 is 14 amino acids. CDR1 is SQVTM and CDR2 is ANQGSEA in the germline V gene. CDR3 nucleotide sequence: TGCAGCGTAGAAGGGACAGTGGGTGAGAGTGGCTACACCTTC. Translation gives CSVEGTVGESGYTF.

This clone was counted once. The gene calls are TRBV5-1 and TRBJ1-4; 9 nucleotides match TRBD1. The CDR3 is 15 residues long. Germline V lookup: CDR1 SGHRS, CDR2 YFSETQ. Trimming at V came to 0 bases and at J to 3 bases, leaving 0 bases not matched to a gene. The CDR3, as DNA: TGCGCCAGCAGCTTGGGGACAGGGGCTAATGAAAAACTGTTTTTT. Translation: CASSLGTGANEKLFF.

This rearrangement joins TRBV6-1 to TRBJ2-6, with a tentative D call TRBD2 (5 bases). The CDR3 has 16 residues. Trimming pared 4 bases from V and 0 bases from J, leaving 10 bases between. Per germline, CDR1 MNHNS and CDR2 SASEGT. In DNA, the CDR3 is TGTGCCAGCAGTGGGCCCGGGGACTCTGGGGCCAACGTCCTGACTTTC. Amino acids: CASSGPGDSGANVLTF.

The chain couples TRBV9 to TRBJ2-5; maybe TRBD1 (6 bases). Germline V lookup: CDR1 SGDLS, CDR2 YYNGEE. The CDR3 totals 15 residues. V gave up 3 bases and J gave up 1 base, with 13 bases separating them. CDR3 coding DNA: TGTGCCAGCAGCGCGAAGCACAGGGCCCAAGAGACCCAGTACTTC. Translated, it gives CASSAKHRAQETQYF. The variable domain in full, completed from reference TRBV9 and TRBJ2-5, reads DSGVTQTPKHLITATGQRVTLRCSPRSGDLSVYWYQQSLDQGLQFLIQYYNGEERAKGNILERFSAQQFPDLHSELNLSSLELGDSALYFCASSAKHRAQETQYFGPGTRLLVL.

This chain connects TRBV6-5 to TRBJ1-2, with D unresolved. CDR1 is MNHEY and CDR2 is SVGAGI in the germline V gene. Trimming removed 3 bases from V and 0 bases from J, with 14 bases in between. CDR3 size: 16 residues. In DNA, the CDR3 is TGTGCCAGCAGTTATTCCCAGGTCAACACTAACTATGGCTACACCTTC. This encodes CASSYSQVNTNYGYTF.

The rearrangement joins TRBV9 to TRBJ1-1; D is perhaps TRBD1 (5 bases). CDR3 length: 14 residues. V lost 3 bases, J lost 1 base, and 10 bases lay in between. Germline CDR1 and CDR2: SGDLS and YYNGEE. The CDR3 sequence is CASSAGHPNTEAFF. Written as DNA, the CDR3 is TGTGCCAGCAGCGCCGGACACCCGAACACTGAAGCTTTCTTT.

V usage is TRBV18 and J usage is TRBJ2-3; 9 bases line up with TRBD2. CDR3 size: 17 residues. V was pared by 3 bases and J by 2 bases, with 9 bases of the junction left unmatched. Germline CDR1 KGHSH, CDR2 LQKENI. The CDR3: CASSPRGLAGITDTQYF. The CDR3 DNA follows: TGTGCCAGCTCACCCCGAGGGCTAGCGGGGATCACAGATACGCAGTATTTT. The complete variable domain, with remaining parts taken from reference TRBV18 and TRBJ2-3, reads NAGVMQNPRHLVRRRGQEARLRCSPMKGHSHVYWYRQLPEEGLKFMVYLQKENIIDESGMPKERFSAEFPKEGPSILRIQQVVRGDSAAYFCASSPRGLAGITDTQYFGPGTRLTVL.

The chain employs TRBV7-2 and TRBJ1-2; 8 bases are shared with TRBD1. The CDR3 extends over 16 amino acids. The germline V gene encodes CDR1 SGHTA and CDR2 FQGNSA. The J segment lost 5 bases and the V segment lost 0 bases, leaving 8 bases of the junction unmatched. CDR3 residues: CASSLARQGAGYGYTF. In DNA form, the CDR3 reads TGTGCCAGCAGCTTAGCTAGGCAGGGGGCTGGGTATGGCTACACCTTC.

The rearrangement uses TRBV5-1 and TRBJ2-1; maybe TRBD1 (5 bases). This CDR3 spans 14 amino acids. V was shortened by 0 bases and J by 7 bases, with 11 bases between the two germline ends. CDR1 and CDR2 (germline): SGHRS, YFSETQ. CDR3 residues: CASSLAIRANEQFF. CDR3 bases: TGCGCCAGCAGCTTGGCTATCAGGGCGAATGAGCAGTTCTTC.

V gene TRBV18 combines with J gene TRBJ1-2, with a weak D call TRBD1 (6 bases). Germline V gives CDR1 KGHSH, CDR2 LQKENI. V lost 2 bases to trimming and J lost 0 bases, with 10 bases between them. This CDR3 has 15 residues. CDR3 sequence reads: CASSPRTDTNYGYTF. CDR3 bases: TGTGCCAGCTCACCAAGGACAGACACTAACTATGGCTACACCTTC.

In its sample, this clone was seen once. One junction end does not reproduce the germline sequence, and a read error may be involved. This chain connects TRBV29-1 to TRBJ2-3, with TRBD1 as a possible D gene (5 bases). Per the germline V gene, CDR1 is SQVTM and CDR2 is ANQGSEA. This CDR3 has 14 amino acids. CDR3 residues: CSVEALTGTDTQYF. The CDR3 DNA reads TGCAGCGTCGAAGCGCTGACAGGCACAGATACGCAGTATTTT.

The V call is TRBV6-6, the J call TRBJ2-2; D is unclear. The V end was cut by 6 bases, the J end by 4 bases, with 15 bases between. Germline lookup yields CDR1 MNHNY and CDR2 SVGAGI (reference sequence). This CDR3 comprises 15 residues. This chain's CDR3 is CASSPPVAGTGELFF. The DNA of the CDR3 is TGTGCCAGCAGCCCCCCCGTCGCCGGCACCGGGGAGCTGTTTTTT.

This chain uses TRBV6-1 with TRBJ1-3; 9 bases map to TRBD1. Germline CDR1 and CDR2: MNHNS and SASEGT. Trimming cost V 2 bases and J 3 bases; bases outside gene matches: 5. The CDR3 consists of 16 residues. Here the CDR3 reads CASSERDRVNGNTIYF. CDR3 DNA: TGTGCCAGCAGTGAACGGGACAGGGTGAATGGAAACACCATATATTTT.

The chain carries TRBV4-3 and TRBJ2-7; unclear D gene. V was shortened by 2 bases and J by 4 bases, with 12 bases between the two germline ends. CDR1 is LGHNA and CDR2 is YSLEER in the germline V gene. The CDR3 covers 14 residues. The CDR3 DNA is TGCGCCAGCAGCCAAAACGATGAGAGGTACGAGCAGTACTTC. Translating it yields CASSQNDERYEQYF.

The rearrangement links TRBV2 to TRBJ1-1; D call uncertain. Germline lookup yields CDR1 SNHLY and CDR2 FYNNEI. With 10 bases removed from V and 5 bases from J, the gap between germline ends came to 17 bases. The CDR3 is 13 residues long. CDR3 DNA sequence: TGTGCCACTCAATCGGAGGGCCGGACTGAAGCTTTCTTT. The encoded protein is CATQSEGRTEAFF.

The CDR3 nucleotides read TGTGCCAGCAGCCCACTAGGGGGGGAAGACTATGGCTACACCTTC. Protein: CASSPLGGEDYGYTF. The V call is TRBV7-3, the J call TRBJ1-2, with D tentatively TRBD1 (6 bases). The CDR3 has 15 amino acids. Germline V lookup: CDR1 SGHTA, CDR2 FQGTGA. Trimming removed 5 bases at V and 3 bases at J, with 16 bases between.

The J gene is TRBJ2-1, the V gene TRBV29-1; 12 nucleotides agree with TRBD1. Germline trimming cut 5 bases from V and 0 bases from J; bases unmatched to any gene: 8. This CDR3 is built from 17 residues. CDR1 and CDR2 from the germline V gene are SQVTM and ANQGSEA. The CDR3 DNA reads as TGCAGCGTTTCTCCGGGACAGGGGGCCAGCTCCTACAATGAGCAGTTCTTC. Its protein product is CSVSPGQGASSYNEQFF.

This chain joins TRBV7-9 and TRBJ2-2; 13 nucleotides align to TRBD2. CDR3 length: 19 amino acids. Germline assignment: CDR1 SEHNR and CDR2 FQNEAQ (reference sequence). The junction had 10 bases not matched to a gene; V was cut back by 6 bases and J by 0 bases. The CDR3 DNA follows: TGTGCCAGCAGTCATCCGGGACTAGCGGGGACAACGAACACCGGGGAGCTGTTTTTT. Translated: CASSHPGLAGTTNTGELFF.

This chain joins TRBV28 and TRBJ2-7; no reliable D call. Germline assignment: CDR1 MDHEN and CDR2 SYDVKM. Trimming took 5 bases from V and 0 from J, leaving 17 bases between them. This CDR3 comprises 16 residues. The CDR3 protein is CASSLLLRLRSYEQYF. CDR3 DNA: TGTGCCAGCAGTCTCTTACTTCGCCTTCGCTCCTACGAGCAGTACTTC.

The chain links TRBV7-3 to TRBJ2-3; TRBD2 aligns across 8 bases. CDR1 is SGHTA and CDR2 is FQGTGA in the germline V gene. V was pared by 5 bases and J by 4 bases, with 11 bases of the junction left unmatched. The CDR3 covers 16 residues. CDR3 nucleotide sequence: TGTGCCAGCAGCCCCAAAAGCGGGAGCGGCTCAGATACGCAGTATTTT. Amino acid sequence: CASSPKSGSGSDTQYF.

The chain carries TRBV7-2 and TRBJ2-5, with TRBD2 as a possible D gene (6 bases). From germline, CDR1 is SGHTA and CDR2 FQGNSA. The length of the CDR3 is 14 residues. V lost 5 bases to trimming and J lost 10 bases, with 20 bases between them. This chain's CDR3 is CASSPDNTAGSQYF. In nucleotides, the CDR3 is TGTGCCAGCAGCCCAGATAACACGGCGGGAAGCCAGTACTTC.

This clone appeared a single time. V gene TRBV5-1 combines with J gene TRBJ1-2; 9 bases line up with TRBD1. Looked up from germline, CDR1 is SGHRS and CDR2 is YFSETQ. The CDR3 runs to 14 residues. The V and J ends lost 4 bases and 3 bases, in that order; junction bases with no gene match: 4. The DNA for the CDR3 is TGCGCCAGCAGCCCGGGACAGGGCCACTATGGCTACACCTTC. It specifies CASSPGQGHYGYTF.

The genes are TRBV5-1 and TRBJ2-5, with D perhaps TRBD2 (6 bases). This CDR3 comprises 14 residues. Trimming removed 0 bases at V and 9 bases at J, with 15 bases between. Germline assignment: CDR1 SGHRS and CDR2 YFSETQ. CDR3 bases: TGCGCCAGCAGCTTGGAGGGACTGCTTGAGCCCCAGTACTTC. This encodes CASSLEGLLEPQYF.

V and J are TRBV10-3 and TRBJ1-1; possibly TRBD1 for D (5 bases). Germline V gene lookup returns CDR1 ENHRY and CDR2 SYGVKD. With 3 bases removed from V and 5 bases from J, the gap between germline ends came to 16 bases. The CDR3 has 15 amino acids. The CDR3 DNA reads as TGTGCCATCAGTGACTGGGCAGGGAAGGGGACTGAAGCTTTCTTT. This codes for CAISDWAGKGTEAFF.

This rearrangement joins TRBV28 to TRBJ1-5; unclear D gene. This CDR3 region has 13 residues. Looked up from germline, CDR1 is MDHEN and CDR2 is SYDVKM. Between the trimmed V and J ends, which lost 6 bases and 6 bases, there was a span of 12 bases. CDR3 sequence reads: CASSRDSVQPQHF. The CDR3 DNA sequence: TGTGCCAGCAGCCGAGACTCAGTTCAGCCCCAGCATTTT.